This T cell receptor beta chain was recorded in a study of cytomegalovirus exposure and HLA in healthy donors. Across the whole study: An early data release held tens of millions of unique TCRs from HLA-typed donors.

CDR1 is SEHNR, CDR2 FQNEAQ, per germline (reference sequence). V shed 8 bases and J shed 5 bases, with 13 bases lying between them. The CDR3 sequence is 14 residues long. As to this clone: Its antigen is unidentified.

Amplification used 60 Vbeta primers and 13 Jbeta primers. Assay used: immunoSEQ multiplex PCR; TCRdb lists only in-frame clones, some missing. This sample carries about 150,000 clones, roughly four fifths of them seen once, and the ten largest clones take about 7.5%. Findings and caveats of the study: Cytomegalovirus-associated status was assigned to fewer than 200 TCR beta chains. Most of the TCR beta V segments (in an earlier analysis) were productive either about 87% or about 30% of the time. Relative to the roughly 640-donor mean, N-insertions were reportedly fewer in an Asian-associated ancestry cluster in a later analysis.

The specimen was PBMCs. The V and J genes are TRBV7-9 and TRBJ1-6; no definite D call. This receptor was obtained from a woman aged 50 to 60 in good health and CMV-seropositive. The CDR3: CASRREQDNSPLHF. In nucleotides, the CDR3 is TGTGCCAGCCGCCGGGAGCAGGATAATTCACCCCTCCACTTT.